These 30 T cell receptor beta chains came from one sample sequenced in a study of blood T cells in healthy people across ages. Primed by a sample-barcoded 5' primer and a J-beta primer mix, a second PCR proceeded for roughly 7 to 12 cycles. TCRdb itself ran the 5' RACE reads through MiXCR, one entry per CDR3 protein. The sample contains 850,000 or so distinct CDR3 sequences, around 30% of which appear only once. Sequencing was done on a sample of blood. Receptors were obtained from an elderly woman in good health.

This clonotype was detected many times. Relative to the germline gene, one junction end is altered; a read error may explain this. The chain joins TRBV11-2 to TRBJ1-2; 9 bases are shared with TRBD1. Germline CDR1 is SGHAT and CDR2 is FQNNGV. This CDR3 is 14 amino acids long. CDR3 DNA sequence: TGCGCCAGCAGCACGGGACAGGGAAACTATGGCTACACCTTC. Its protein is CASSTGQGNYGYTF.

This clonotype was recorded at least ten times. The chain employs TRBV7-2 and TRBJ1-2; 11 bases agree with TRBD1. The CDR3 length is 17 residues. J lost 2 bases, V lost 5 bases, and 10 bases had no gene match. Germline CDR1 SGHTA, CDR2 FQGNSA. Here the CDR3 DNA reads TGTGCCAGCAGCCCCTCGGCCGGGACAGGGGGGAACTATGGCTACACCTTC. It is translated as CASSPSAGTGGNYGYTF.

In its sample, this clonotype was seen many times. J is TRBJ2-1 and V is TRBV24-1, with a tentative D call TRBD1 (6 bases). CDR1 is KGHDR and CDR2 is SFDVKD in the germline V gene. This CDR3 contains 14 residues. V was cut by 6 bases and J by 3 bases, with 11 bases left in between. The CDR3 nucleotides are TGTGCCACCAGTCCAGGGGATCGCTACAATGAGCAGTTCTTC. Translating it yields CATSPGDRYNEQFF.

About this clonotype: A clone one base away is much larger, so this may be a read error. In DNA form, the CDR3 reads TGTGCCAGCAGCCTACCTAGCGGGGGGGATTACGAGCAGTACTTC. Translated: CASSLPSGGDYEQYF. This chain connects TRBV11-2 to TRBJ2-7; 12 positions agree with TRBD2. Per germline, CDR1 SGHAT and CDR2 FQNNGV. This CDR3 contains 15 residues. Germline trimming cut 5 bases from V and 4 bases from J; bases unmatched to any gene: 6. Complete variable domain (other parts from reference TRBV11-2 and TRBJ2-7): EAGVAQSPRYKIIEKRQSVAFWCNPISGHATLYWYQQILGQGPKLLIQFQNNGVVDDSQLPKDRFSAERLKGVDSTLKIQPAKLEDSAVYLCASSLPSGGDYEQYFGPGTRLTVT.

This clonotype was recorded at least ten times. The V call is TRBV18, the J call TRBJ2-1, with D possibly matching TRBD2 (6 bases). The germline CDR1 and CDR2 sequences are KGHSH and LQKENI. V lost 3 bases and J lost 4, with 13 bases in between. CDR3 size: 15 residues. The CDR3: CASSPGRGDYNEQFF. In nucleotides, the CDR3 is TGTGCCAGCTCACCGGGGCGGGGAGATTACAATGAGCAGTTCTTC.

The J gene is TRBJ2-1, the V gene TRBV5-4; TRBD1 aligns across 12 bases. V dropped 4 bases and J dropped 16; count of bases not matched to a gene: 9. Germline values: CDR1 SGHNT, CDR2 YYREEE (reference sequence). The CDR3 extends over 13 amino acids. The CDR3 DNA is TGTGCCAGCAGCCTGGGACAGGGGGCGCGCAATTTCTTC. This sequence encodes CASSLGQGARNFF. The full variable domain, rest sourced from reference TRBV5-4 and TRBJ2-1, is ETGVTQSPTHLIKTRGQQVTLRCSSQSGHNTVSWYQQALGQGPQFIFQYYREEENGRGNFPPRFSGLQFPNYSSELNVNALELDDSALYLCASSLGQGARNFFGPGTRLTVL.

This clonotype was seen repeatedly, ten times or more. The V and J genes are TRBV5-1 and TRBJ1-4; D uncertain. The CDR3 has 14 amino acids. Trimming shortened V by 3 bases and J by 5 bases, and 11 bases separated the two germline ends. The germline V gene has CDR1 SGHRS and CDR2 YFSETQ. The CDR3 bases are TGCGCCAGCAGCTCAGACGACGGAAATGAAAAACTGTTTTTT. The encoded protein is CASSSDDGNEKLFF.

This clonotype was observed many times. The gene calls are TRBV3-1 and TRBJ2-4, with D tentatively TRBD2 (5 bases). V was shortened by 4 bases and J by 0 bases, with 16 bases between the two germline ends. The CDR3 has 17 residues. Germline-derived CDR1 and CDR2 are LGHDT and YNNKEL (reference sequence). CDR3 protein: CASSPRVGVLAKNIQYF. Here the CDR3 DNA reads TGTGCCAGCAGCCCCCGCGTGGGAGTACTAGCCAAAAACATTCAGTACTTC.

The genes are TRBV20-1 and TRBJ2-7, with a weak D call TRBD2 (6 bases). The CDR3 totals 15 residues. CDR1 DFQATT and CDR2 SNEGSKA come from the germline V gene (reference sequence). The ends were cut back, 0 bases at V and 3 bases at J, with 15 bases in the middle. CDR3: CSAREVKRASYEQYF. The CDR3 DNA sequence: TGCAGTGCTAGAGAGGTCAAGCGGGCAAGCTACGAGCAGTACTTC.

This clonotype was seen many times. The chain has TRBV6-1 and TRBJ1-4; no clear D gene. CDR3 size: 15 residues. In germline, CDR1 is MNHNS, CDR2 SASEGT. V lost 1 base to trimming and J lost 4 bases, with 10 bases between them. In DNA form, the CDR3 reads TGTGCCAGCAGTGAAGACGGCCTTTTTAATGAAAAACTGTTTTTT. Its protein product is CASSEDGLFNEKLFF.

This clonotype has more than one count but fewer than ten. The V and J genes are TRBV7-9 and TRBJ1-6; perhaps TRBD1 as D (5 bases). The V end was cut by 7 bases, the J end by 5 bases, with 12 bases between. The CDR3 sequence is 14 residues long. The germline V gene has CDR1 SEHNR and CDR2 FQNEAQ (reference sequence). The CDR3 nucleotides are TGTGCCAGCACCACCGGGACGGATAATTCACCCCTCCACTTT. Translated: CASTTGTDNSPLHF. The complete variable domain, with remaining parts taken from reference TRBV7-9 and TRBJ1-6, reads DTGVSQNPRHKITKRGQNVTFRCDPISEHNRLYWYRQTLGQGPEFLTYFQNEAQLEKSRLLSDRFSAERPKGSFSTLEIQRTEQGDSAMYLCASTTGTDNSPLHFGNGTRLTVT.

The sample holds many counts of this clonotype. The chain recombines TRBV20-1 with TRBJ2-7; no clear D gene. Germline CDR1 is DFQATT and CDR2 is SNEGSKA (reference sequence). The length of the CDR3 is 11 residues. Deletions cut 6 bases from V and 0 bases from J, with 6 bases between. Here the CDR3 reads CSAPTSYEQYF. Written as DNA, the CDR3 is TGCAGTGCCCCAACCTCCTACGAGCAGTACTTC.

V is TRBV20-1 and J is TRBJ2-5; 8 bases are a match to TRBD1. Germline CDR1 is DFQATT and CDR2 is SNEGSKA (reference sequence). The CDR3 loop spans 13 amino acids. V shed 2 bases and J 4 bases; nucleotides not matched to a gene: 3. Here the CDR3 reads CSARRTGRETQYF. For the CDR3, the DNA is TGCAGTGCTAGAAGGACAGGGAGAGAGACCCAGTACTTC.

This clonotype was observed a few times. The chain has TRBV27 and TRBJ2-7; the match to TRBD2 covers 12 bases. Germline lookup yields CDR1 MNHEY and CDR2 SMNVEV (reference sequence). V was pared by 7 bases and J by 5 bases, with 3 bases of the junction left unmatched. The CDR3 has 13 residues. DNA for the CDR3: TGTGCCAGCAAGACTAGCGGGGGCCACGAGCAGTACTTC. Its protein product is CASKTSGGHEQYF.

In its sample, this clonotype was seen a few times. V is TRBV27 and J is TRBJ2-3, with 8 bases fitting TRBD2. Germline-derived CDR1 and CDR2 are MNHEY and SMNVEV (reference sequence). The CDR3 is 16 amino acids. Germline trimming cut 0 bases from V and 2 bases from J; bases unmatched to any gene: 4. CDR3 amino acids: CASSLSAGGITDTQYF. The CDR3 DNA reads TGTGCCAGCAGTTTATCGGCGGGGGGAATCACAGATACGCAGTATTTT.

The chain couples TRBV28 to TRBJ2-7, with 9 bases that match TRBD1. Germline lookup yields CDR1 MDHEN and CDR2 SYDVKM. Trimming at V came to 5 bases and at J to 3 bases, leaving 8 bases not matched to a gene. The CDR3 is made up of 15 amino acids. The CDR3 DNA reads TGTGCCAGCAGTACCCCCCCGGGACAGGGCTACGAGCAGTACTTC. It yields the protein CASSTPPGQGYEQYF.

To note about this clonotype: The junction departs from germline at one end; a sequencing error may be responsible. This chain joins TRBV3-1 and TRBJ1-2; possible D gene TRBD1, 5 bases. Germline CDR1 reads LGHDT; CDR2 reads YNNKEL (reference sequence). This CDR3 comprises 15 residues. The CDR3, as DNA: TGTGCCAGCAGCCACTCGGGACTTCCTAACTATGACTACACCTTC. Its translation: CASSHSGLPNYDYTF.

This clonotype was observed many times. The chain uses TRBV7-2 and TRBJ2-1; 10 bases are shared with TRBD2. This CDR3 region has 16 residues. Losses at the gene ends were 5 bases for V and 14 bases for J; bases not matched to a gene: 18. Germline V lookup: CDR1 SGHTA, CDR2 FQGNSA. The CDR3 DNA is TGTGCCAGCAGCCCGCGACTAGCGAGCGGGGGGGCGCCAGAGTTCTTC. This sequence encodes CASSPRLASGGAPEFF. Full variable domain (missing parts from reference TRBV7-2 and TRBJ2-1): GAGVSQSPSNKVTEKGKDVELRCDPISGHTALYWYRQSLGQGLEFLIYFQGNSAPDKSGLPSDRFSAERTGGSVSTLTIQRTQQEDSAVYLCASSPRLASGGAPEFFGPGTRLTVL.

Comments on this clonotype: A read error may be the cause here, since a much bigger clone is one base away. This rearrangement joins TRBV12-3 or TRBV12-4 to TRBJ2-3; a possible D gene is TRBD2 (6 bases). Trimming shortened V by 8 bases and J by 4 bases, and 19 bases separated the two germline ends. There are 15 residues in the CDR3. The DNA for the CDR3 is TGTGCCAGCTTTAACTGGGGCGGGAAATCAGATACGCAGTATTTT. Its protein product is CASFNWGGKSDTQYF.

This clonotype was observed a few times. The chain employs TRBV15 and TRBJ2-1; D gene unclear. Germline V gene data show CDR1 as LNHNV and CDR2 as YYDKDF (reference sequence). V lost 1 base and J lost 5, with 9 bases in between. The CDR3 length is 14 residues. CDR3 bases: TGTGCCACCAGCAGAGGGGCAGTAAACAATGAGCAGTTCTTC. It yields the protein CATSRGAVNNEQFF.

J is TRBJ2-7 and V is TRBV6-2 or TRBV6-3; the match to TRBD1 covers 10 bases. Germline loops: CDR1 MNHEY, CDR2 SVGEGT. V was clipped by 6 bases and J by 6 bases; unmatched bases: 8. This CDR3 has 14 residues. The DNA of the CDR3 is TGTGCCAGCAGCCAAATTGACAGGGGGCTCGAGCAGTACTTC. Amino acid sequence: CASSQIDRGLEQYF.

CDR3 coding DNA: TGTGCCAGCAGCCCCCCAGGGCGCCGGGAGCTGTTTTTT. Its protein is CASSPPGRRELFF. This chain uses TRBV4-2 with TRBJ2-2; a weak D match, TRBD1 (5 bases). CDR1 is LGHNA, CDR2 YNFKEQ, per germline. With 4 bases removed from V and 9 bases from J, the gap between germline ends came to 12 bases. This CDR3 comprises 13 residues.

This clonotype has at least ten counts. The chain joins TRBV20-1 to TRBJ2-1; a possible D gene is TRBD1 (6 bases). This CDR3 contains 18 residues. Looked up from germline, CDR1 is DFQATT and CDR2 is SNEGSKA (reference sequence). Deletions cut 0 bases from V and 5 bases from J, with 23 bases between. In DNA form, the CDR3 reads TGCAGTGCTAGAGAGCCGCGCTCAGGGGTCTTTTTGGACAATGAGCAGTTCTTC. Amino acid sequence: CSAREPRSGVFLDNEQFF.

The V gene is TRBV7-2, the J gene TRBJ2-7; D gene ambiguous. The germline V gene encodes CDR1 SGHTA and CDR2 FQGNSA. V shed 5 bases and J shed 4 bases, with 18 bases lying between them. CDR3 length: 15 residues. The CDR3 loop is CASSPLGGEKYEQYF. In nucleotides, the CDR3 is TGTGCCAGCAGCCCCCTGGGTGGGGAAAAATACGAGCAGTACTTC.

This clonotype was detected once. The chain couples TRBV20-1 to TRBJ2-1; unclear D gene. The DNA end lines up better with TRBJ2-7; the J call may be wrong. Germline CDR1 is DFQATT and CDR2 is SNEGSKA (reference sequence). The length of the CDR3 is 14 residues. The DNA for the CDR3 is TGCAGTGCTAGAGTTATCAACTCCTACAATGAGCAGTACTTC. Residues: CSARVINSYNEQYF.

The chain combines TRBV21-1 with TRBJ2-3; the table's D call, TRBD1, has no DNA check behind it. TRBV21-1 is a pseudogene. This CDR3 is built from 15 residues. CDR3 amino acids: CASRKARGLTDTQYF. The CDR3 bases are TGTGCCAGCAGAAAGGCCAGGGGGCTCACAGATACGCAGTATTTT.

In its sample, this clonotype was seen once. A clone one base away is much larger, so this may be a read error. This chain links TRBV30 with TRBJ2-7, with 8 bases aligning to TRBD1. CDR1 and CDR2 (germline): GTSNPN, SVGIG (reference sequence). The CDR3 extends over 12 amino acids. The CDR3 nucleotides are TGTGCCTGGCGGACAGGGCTATACGGGCAGTACTTC. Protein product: CAWRTGLYGQYF.

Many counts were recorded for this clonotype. This CDR3 is CASSRDREQETQYF. The CDR3 DNA is TGTGCCAGCAGCCGGGACAGGGAACAAGAGACCCAGTACTTC. The J gene is TRBJ2-5, the V gene TRBV7-2, with 9 bases aligning to TRBD1. V trimming: 5 bases; J trimming: 2 bases; junction bases outside the gene matches: 3. The CDR3 is 14 residues long. The germline CDR1 and CDR2 sequences are SGHTA and FQGNSA.

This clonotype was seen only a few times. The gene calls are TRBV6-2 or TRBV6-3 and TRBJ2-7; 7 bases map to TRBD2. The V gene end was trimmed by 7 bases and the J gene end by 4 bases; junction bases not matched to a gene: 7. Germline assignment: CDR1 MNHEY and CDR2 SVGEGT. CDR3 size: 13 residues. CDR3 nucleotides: TGTGCCAGCACCGGGGGACTACGATACGAGCAGTACTTC. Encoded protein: CASTGGLRYEQYF.

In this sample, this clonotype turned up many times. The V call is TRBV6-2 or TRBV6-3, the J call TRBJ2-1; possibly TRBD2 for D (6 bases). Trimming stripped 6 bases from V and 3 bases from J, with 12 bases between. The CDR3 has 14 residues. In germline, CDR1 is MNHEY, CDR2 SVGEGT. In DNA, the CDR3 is TGTGCCAGCAGCCGCCCGGGACTCTACAATGAGCAGTTCTTC. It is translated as CASSRPGLYNEQFF.